Below, 14 T cell receptor beta chains from the same sample are listed, as sequenced in a study of T cell changes during pregnancy in multiple sclerosis. The protocol was immunoSEQ multiplex PCR, while the TCRdb copy is restricted to in-frame clones and leaves out a portion. The data show 42,000 or so clones, with about nine tenths seen just once and 10% held by the top ten. Material: CD8+ T cells from peripheral blood mononuclear cells, obtained in the first trimester of pregnancy. The receptors here all came from a female donor with multiple sclerosis, enrolled in a pregnancy study.

The chain is built from TRBV27 and TRBJ2-7; weak D call: TRBD1 (6 bases). V was shortened by 6 bases and J by 3 bases, with 15 bases between the two germline ends. The CDR3 is made up of 14 amino acids. CDR1 is MNHEY, CDR2 SMNVEV, per germline (reference sequence). The CDR3 bases are TGTGCCAGCAGGCAACCACAGGGAAACTACGAGCAGTACTTC. Amino acid sequence: CASRQPQGNYEQYF.

The J gene is TRBJ2-2, the V gene TRBV7-9, with D maybe TRBD2 (5 bases). Between the trimmed V and J ends, which lost 1 base and 4 bases, there was a span of 16 bases. Germline V gene sequence: CDR1 SEHNR, CDR2 FQNEAQ (reference sequence). The CDR3 loop spans 17 amino acids. The CDR3 spells CASSLGPDSLGTGELFF. Written as DNA, the CDR3 is TGTGCCAGCAGCTTAGGGCCGGACTCATTGGGCACCGGGGAGCTGTTTTTT.

This clone was recorded a few times. This chain joins TRBV7-2 and TRBJ1-5; the D gene is possibly TRBD1 (6 bases). This CDR3 has 15 amino acids. The germline V gene has CDR1 SGHTA and CDR2 FQGNSA. V was trimmed by 5 bases and J by 6 bases, leaving 17 bases between them. In DNA, the CDR3 is TGTGCCAGCAGCCGCGGGTCACAGGGCACTCAGCCCCAGCATTTT. It is translated as CASSRGSQGTQPQHF.

V gene TRBV27 combines with J gene TRBJ2-7, with 8 bases aligning to TRBD2. The CDR3 totals 16 residues. The germline CDR1 and CDR2 sequences are MNHEY and SMNVEV (reference sequence). With V trimmed by 6 bases and J by 1 base, 11 bases remained unmatched. The CDR3 here is CASRGGSGRLSYEQYF. CDR3 coding DNA: TGTGCCAGCAGGGGGGGGAGCGGGAGACTTTCCTACGAGCAGTACTTC.

The chain uses TRBV27 and TRBJ2-1; D perhaps matches TRBD2 (6 bases). This CDR3 is 17 amino acids long. The germline V gene has CDR1 MNHEY and CDR2 SMNVEV (reference sequence). Trimming took 2 bases from V and 3 from J, leaving 17 bases between them. CDR3 region: CASSLQDRGIFYNEQFF. The CDR3 nucleotides are TGTGCCAGCAGTTTACAGGATCGCGGGATTTTCTACAATGAGCAGTTCTTC.

This sequence joins TRBV29-1 and TRBJ2-2, with 12 positions matching TRBD2. V lost 6 bases to trimming and J lost 6 bases; unmatched junction nucleotides: 8. Germline V lookup: CDR1 SQVTM, CDR2 ANQGSEA. The CDR3 extends over 15 amino acids. CDR3 bases: TGCAGCGTAGACCTAGCGGGGGGGCCCCCCGGGGAGCTGTTTTTT. Translated, it gives CSVDLAGGPPGELFF.

The genes are TRBV29-1 and TRBJ2-2; TRBD2 agrees at 9 bases. Germline V gene data show CDR1 as SQVTM and CDR2 as ANQGSEA. The CDR3 extends over 12 amino acids. The V and J ends lost 5 bases and 7 bases, in that order; junction bases with no gene match: 2. The CDR3 reads CSVFSGGGELFF. The CDR3 nucleotides are TGCAGCGTTTTTAGCGGGGGCGGGGAGCTGTTTTTT.

V is TRBV5-4 and J is TRBJ2-1; 8 bases align to TRBD2. V dropped 4 bases and J dropped 6; count of bases not matched to a gene: 6. There are 14 residues in the CDR3. The germline V gene encodes CDR1 SGHNT and CDR2 YYREEE (reference sequence). For the CDR3, the DNA is TGTGCCAGCAGCGCCCGGGGGGGGCTCAATGAGCAGTTCTTC. Its translation is CASSARGGLNEQFF.

CDR3 nucleotides: TGTGCCAGTGTCAAGAGGCAGGGTGAAACTAGCGGGGGCCGCACAGATACGCAGTATTTT. Amino acids: CASVKRQGETSGGRTDTQYF. This chain links TRBV19 with TRBJ2-3, with 11 positions matching TRBD2. This CDR3 spans 20 amino acids. The V and J ends lost 8 bases and 1 base, in that order; junction bases with no gene match: 20. From germline, CDR1 is LNHDA and CDR2 SQIVND (reference sequence). Full variable domain (rest looked up from reference TRBV19 and TRBJ2-3): DGGITQSPKYLFRKEGQNVTLSCEQNLNHDAMYWYRQDPGQGLRLIYYSQIVNDFQKGDIAEGYSVSREKKESFPLTVTSAQKNPTAFYLCASVKRQGETSGGRTDTQYFGPGTRLTVL.

This rearrangement joins TRBV28 to TRBJ1-1, with D possibly being TRBD1 (5 bases). The germline V gene encodes CDR1 MDHEN and CDR2 SYDVKM. The CDR3 has 15 amino acids. Trimming stripped 3 bases from V and 5 bases from J, with 16 bases between. CDR3 coding DNA: TGTGCCAGCAGTTTCCACGGCCGGGGGGGAACTGAAGCTTTCTTT. Amino acid sequence: CASSFHGRGGTEAFF.

The sample holds many counts of this clone. The chain recombines TRBV7-7 with TRBJ2-3; 7 bases match TRBD1. The V and J ends lost 2 bases and 2 bases, in that order; junction bases with no gene match: 10. Germline values: CDR1 SSHAT, CDR2 FNYEAQ (reference sequence). The CDR3 spans 17 residues. As DNA, the CDR3 is TGTGCCAGCAGCTTAAGGGTAGGTGGACAGGCCACAGATACGCAGTATTTT. Translating gives CASSLRVGGQATDTQYF.

The rearrangement joins TRBV19 to TRBJ1-5; weak D call: TRBD1 (5 bases). The CDR3 runs to 14 residues. The germline CDR1 and CDR2 sequences are LNHDA and SQIVND (reference sequence). Trimming took off 4 bases at V and 4 bases at J, with 11 bases between the two ends. In DNA form, the CDR3 reads TGTGCCAGTAGTACTTTAGGGGCGAATCAGCCCCAGCATTTT. It yields the protein CASSTLGANQPQHF.

The chain is built from TRBV29-1 and TRBJ1-2; no definite D call. Germline V CDR1 and CDR2: SQVTM, ANQGSEA. V was shortened by 7 bases and J by 7 bases, with 16 bases between the two germline ends. The CDR3 totals 12 residues. The CDR3 DNA reads as TGCAGCGCAACCTCAGGTGCGGGTGGCTACACCTTC. It encodes CSATSGAGGYTF. The variable domain in full, with the rest retrieved from reference TRBV29-1 and TRBJ1-2, is SAVISQKPSRDICQRGTSLTIQCQVDSQVTMMFWYRQQPGQSLTLIATANQGSEATYESGFVIDKFPISRPNLTFSTLTVSNMSPEDSSIYLCSATSGAGGYTFGSGTRLTVV.

This sequence joins TRBV25-1 and TRBJ2-7; TRBD2 aligns across 8 bases. CDR3 length: 12 amino acids. V shed 8 bases, J shed 5 bases, and the junction held 5 bases outside the gene matches. Germline-derived CDR1 and CDR2 are MGHDK and SYGVNS. As DNA, the CDR3 is TGTGCCAGCGGGCGGGGGGCCCACGAGCAGTACTTC. It is translated as CASGRGAHEQYF.